The present T cell receptor (beta chain) was sequenced within a study of metastatic and nonmetastatic thyroid tumors. Turning to the study itself: Patients with malignant and benign thyroid disease provided blood and tumor or nodule tissue, whose repertoires were compared.

In the original processing: It was from CDR3 differences across clinicopathological groups that a distant-metastasis classifier for papillary thyroid cancer was built. TCRdb re-analyzed the PCR reads through MiXCR. It is TCRdb's table, rather than the study itself, that gives the V and J calls and clone size. The sample includes around 20,000 clones, 20% to 25% of them seen just once. The entire patient cohort was treatment-naive prior to thyroid surgery. V trimming: 7 bases; J trimming: 6 bases; junction bases outside the gene matches: 5. The germline gives CDR1 MNHEY, CDR2 SVGEGT. The CDR3 has 13 amino acids. This clone is termed medium-sized.

The gene calls are TRBV6-2 or TRBV6-3 and TRBJ2-1; 8 positions match TRBD1. This sequence originates from a female donor with papillary thyroid cancer or a benign thyroid nodule (not recorded which). Some clones in this sample may be carry-over from other donors' samples. The sequencing input was adjacent normal tissue. This CDR3 reads CASTRQGLNEQFF. The CDR3 nucleotides read TGTGCCAGCACAAGACAGGGGCTCAATGAGCAGTTCTTC.